This T cell receptor beta chain was observed in a study of cytomegalovirus exposure and HLA in healthy donors. Whole-study context: According to later analysis, the same platform produced the 110 or so validation and around 730 first-cohort repertoires.

The assay was immunoSEQ multiplex PCR, and TCRdb's table has in-frame clones only and misses some. The data hold some 140,000 clones, with about 86% observed a single time. As concerns this clone: Its antigen is currently unknown.

This CDR3 spans 12 amino acids. The V end was cut by 7 bases, the J end by 11 bases, with 17 bases between. Germline-derived CDR1 and CDR2 are MNHNY and SVGAGI (reference sequence). General study findings and limits: Specificity of a few CMV-associated chains for CMV antigens was verified in vitro. A classifier reportedly called cytomegalovirus status with high sensitivity and specificity. Cytomegalovirus association was assigned to approximately 180 TCR beta chains.

The sample taken for sequencing was PBMCs. The chain links TRBV6-6 to TRBJ1-1; D is unclear. The TCR comes from a man aged 18 to 30 in good health and CMV-seropositive. CDR3 sequence (DNA): TGTGCCAGCACCGACGAGGGCGGCAGGGCTTTCTTT. Translation gives CASTDEGGRAFF.